This TCR beta chain was profiled in a study of PD-1 blockade in classical Hodgkin lymphoma. Whole-study context: Nivolumab 3 mg/kg was given intravenously every 2 weeks.

Profiling relied on immunoSEQ multiplex PCR, and the TCRdb table lists in-frame clones only, not all of them. Found here are approximately 25,000 clones, roughly 84% of them singletons; the top ten hold over 1.5%. Every patient had relapsed following autologous stem cell transplantation, and cohorts differed in brentuximab vedotin exposure. From thawed PBMCs, CD4+ T cells were purified using magnetic negative selection. General study findings and limits: Nivolumab initiation under 1 year post-ASCT meant exclusion.

The J segment lost 6 bases and the V segment lost 3 bases, leaving 4 bases of the junction unmatched. CDR1 KGHSH and CDR2 LQKENI come from the germline V gene. The CDR3 is 14 residues long. In regard to this clone: As yet, its antigen is unknown.

The chain carries TRBV18 and TRBJ2-3; 9 positions match TRBD1. This receptor was obtained from a human donor with classical Hodgkin lymphoma. Material: CD4+ T cells from blood, obtained at baseline. Here the CDR3 reads CASSPGQGWDTQYF. The CDR3 DNA follows: TGTGCCAGCTCACCCGGACAGGGGTGGGATACGCAGTATTTT.